These 14 T cell receptor beta chains share one sample of origin, sequenced in a study of CD8+CD57+ T cells in acquired aplastic anemia. According to the study, genomic DNA was the template for TCR beta VDJ and CDR3 profiling. TCRdb itself ran the reads through MiXCR, one entry per CDR3 protein. This table has under 250,000 distinct CDR3 sequences, roughly 35% appearing once. The sample consisted of sorted CD4+, CD8+, or CD8+CD57+ T cells (not recorded which) from PBMCs. These receptors were collected from a human donor in good health, serving as a control.

This clonotype was counted at least ten times. The chain has TRBV19 and TRBJ2-5; 14 positions match TRBD2. Germline lookup yields CDR1 LNHDA and CDR2 SQIVND (reference sequence). The CDR3 has 21 amino acids. With 1 base clipped from V and 4 bases from J, the junction kept 17 bases outside the gene matches. As DNA, the CDR3 is TGTGCCAGTAGTATAGTTGGACTGTGGGAGACTAGCGGGAGGGCTGGAGAGACCCAGTACTTC. This gives the protein CASSIVGLWETSGRAGETQYF.

The chain couples TRBV2 to TRBJ1-2; TRBD1 aligns across 9 bases. CDR1 SNHLY and CDR2 FYNNEI come from the germline V gene. The CDR3 is 14 residues long. The V segment lost 4 bases and the J segment 8 bases; nucleotides outside the gene matches: 8. The CDR3 is CASSVLGQGYGYTF. Written as DNA, the CDR3 is TGTGCCAGCAGTGTCCTGGGACAGGGTTACGGCTACACCTTC.

This clonotype was detected many times. The gene calls are TRBV2 and TRBJ1-6; tentatively, D is TRBD1 (5 bases). Germline-derived CDR1 and CDR2 are SNHLY and FYNNEI. There are 15 residues in the CDR3. Trimming shortened V by 3 bases and J by 5 bases, and 11 bases separated the two germline ends. CDR3 sequence reads: CASSDLGLNNSPLHF. CDR3 nucleotide sequence: TGTGCCAGCAGTGATTTGGGACTAAATAATTCACCCCTCCACTTT.

The chain couples TRBV29-1 to TRBJ2-5; possibly TRBD1 or TRBD2 for D (6 bases each). The V gene lost 4 bases and the J gene lost 4 bases, with 10 bases spanning the gap. Germline assignment: CDR1 SQVTM and CDR2 ANQGSEA. The CDR3 extends over 12 amino acids. This chain's CDR3 is CSVVSGAETQYF. The CDR3 nucleotides are TGCAGCGTTGTCTCGGGGGCAGAGACCCAGTACTTC.

This clonotype has at least ten counts. The rearrangement joins TRBV12-3 or TRBV12-4 to TRBJ1-2; D ambiguous. The CDR3 has 13 amino acids. V dropped 1 base and J dropped 8 bases, with 11 bases sitting between them. The CDR3 DNA follows: TGTGCCAGCAGTTTAGAATGGGGTTCCGGCTACACCTTC. Its protein product is CASSLEWGSGYTF.

This clonotype was counted ten times or more. The chain links TRBV25-1 to TRBJ1-6; D unresolved. The CDR3 covers 14 residues. Germline loops: CDR1 MGHDK, CDR2 SYGVNS. The ends were cut back, 5 bases at V and 3 bases at J, with 8 bases in the middle. This chain's CDR3 is CASSIGYYNSPLHF. The CDR3 DNA reads as TGTGCCAGCAGTATCGGATACTATAATTCACCCCTCCACTTT.

In the case of this clonotype: A read error may explain this, as a much larger clone is one base away. The chain employs TRBV5-6 and TRBJ2-7, with 9 bases lining up with TRBD1. Germline V gives CDR1 SGHDT, CDR2 YYEEEE. CDR3 length: 14 amino acids. The CDR3 sequence: CASSLGQGVYERYF. The DNA of the CDR3 is TGTGCCAGCAGCTTGGGACAGGGGGTCTACGAGCGGTACTTC.

The rearrangement links TRBV7-2 to TRBJ2-1; maybe TRBD1 (6 bases). This CDR3 has 14 amino acids. V was cut by 8 bases and J by 2 bases, with 13 bases left in between. Germline V gives CDR1 SGHTA, CDR2 FQGNSA. CDR3 amino acids: CASPSWGPYNEQFF. CDR3 DNA sequence: TGTGCCAGCCCAAGCTGGGGGCCCTACAATGAGCAGTTCTTC.

This clonotype was recorded many times. The chain uses TRBV15 and TRBJ1-4, with TRBD1 matching 7 bases. V lost 8 bases and J lost 9; bases outside the gene matches: 9. Germline CDR1 LNHNV, CDR2 YYDKDF (reference sequence). The CDR3 contains 13 residues. CDR3: CATSQGGWQKLFF. The CDR3 nucleotides read TGTGCCACCTCTCAGGGGGGATGGCAAAAACTGTTTTTT.

This sequence joins TRBV30 and TRBJ2-5; D perhaps matches TRBD1 (6 bases). Trimming stripped 4 bases from V and 0 bases from J, with 12 bases between. Germline V gene data show CDR1 as GTSNPN and CDR2 as SVGIG (reference sequence). The CDR3 is 14 residues long. The CDR3 protein is CAWNKDSYQETQYF. CDR3 nucleotide sequence: TGTGCCTGGAATAAGGACAGCTACCAAGAGACCCAGTACTTC. Looking up the rest from reference TRBV30 and TRBJ2-5 gives the full variable domain: SQTIHQWPATLVQPVGSPLSLECTVEGTSNPNLYWYRQAAGRGLQLLFYSVGIGQISSEVPQNLSASRPQDRQFILSSKKLLLSDSGFYLCAWNKDSYQETQYFGPGTRLLVL.

V usage is TRBV6-1 and J usage is TRBJ1-3; no firm D call. The CDR3 totals 18 residues. V lost 5 bases and J 0 bases, leaving 20 bases between the germline ends. Germline CDR1 reads MNHNS; CDR2 reads SASEGT. CDR3 amino acids: CASSNRRAQISSGNTIYF. The CDR3 DNA is TGTGCCAGCAGTAATCGGCGGGCGCAGATTTCCTCTGGAAACACCATATATTTT.

At least ten counts were recorded for this clonotype. V gene TRBV7-2 combines with J gene TRBJ2-5; D remains ambiguous. There are 14 residues in the CDR3. Germline CDR1 is SGHTA and CDR2 is FQGNSA. V was pared by 1 base and J by 0 bases, with 6 bases between. CDR3 DNA: TGTGCCAGCAGCTTAGTGGGGAACCAAGAGACCCAGTACTTC. This gives the protein CASSLVGNQETQYF.

The chain joins TRBV2 to TRBJ1-3, with TRBD1 identical over 7 bases. The CDR3 runs 14 residues. The J segment lost 4 bases and the V segment lost 5 bases, leaving 5 bases of the junction unmatched. CDR1 SNHLY and CDR2 FYNNEI come from the germline V gene. The CDR3 reads CASSFGDRGNTIYF. CDR3 in DNA: TGTGCCAGCAGTTTCGGGGACAGAGGAAACACCATATATTTT.

The chain joins TRBV18 to TRBJ1-3; 7 bases match TRBD1. The CDR3 length is 19 residues. Losses at the gene ends were 3 bases for V and 0 bases for J; bases not matched to a gene: 14. Germline CDR1 and CDR2: KGHSH and LQKENI. The CDR3 loop is CASSPRFQGGASSGNTIYF. The CDR3 DNA sequence: TGTGCCAGCTCACCGAGGTTCCAAGGGGGCGCTTCCTCTGGAAACACCATATATTTT.